The entry below describes one T cell receptor (beta chain). The record originates from a study of radiation and T cells in renal cell carcinoma. Time point defined: baseline pretreatment blood. This sample's treatment: 15 Gy SBRT to primary tumor, nephrectomy 4 weeks later. Germline V gene data show CDR1 as SGHVS and CDR2 as FQNEAQ. V shed 1 base, J shed 3 bases, and the junction held 11 bases outside the gene matches. CDR3 length equals 19 residues. Sequencing was performed with immunoSEQ multiplex PCR; in TCRdb, only in-frame clones are kept and a portion is missing. The data show 87,000 or so clones, 75% to 90% seen once.

V is TRBV7-8 and J is TRBJ2-5; 13 bases align to TRBD2. The source of this sequence is a man aged 50 to 60 with renal cell carcinoma. The specimen was blood, collected from a patient whose treatment included radiotherapy and nephrectomy. The DNA for the CDR3 is TGTGCCAGCAGCTTAGTCCGAAGGACTAGCGGGAGTATGGAAGAGACCCAGTACTTC. Its translation is CASSLVRRTSGSMEETQYF.